One and the same sample provided the 4 T cell receptor beta chains below, sequenced in a study of neurological immune-mediated disorders. TCRdb independently ran MiXCR on the 5' RACE reads; one entry per CDR3 protein. Of around 53,000 distinct CDR3 sequences in the sample, about 4% were seen once. Material: PBMCs. Receptors were obtained from a man in his forties or fifties with multiple sclerosis.

This clonotype was observed a few times. The genes are TRBV6-4 and TRBJ2-1; 9 nucleotides match TRBD2. Germline CDR1 MRHNA, CDR2 SNTAGT. This CDR3 has 16 amino acids. With V trimmed by 2 bases and J by 7 bases, 9 bases remained unmatched. For the CDR3, the DNA is TGTGCCAGCAGTGACCGGGGCGGGAGGGGCTGGAATGAGCAGTTCTTC. Protein product: CASSDRGGRGWNEQFF.

This clonotype was counted many times. V and J are TRBV5-5 and TRBJ2-1; D gene unclear. CDR1 SGHKS and CDR2 YYEKEE come from the germline V gene (reference sequence). V lost 7 bases, J lost 1 base, and 15 bases lay in between. The CDR3 spans 15 residues. CDR3 bases: TGTGCCAGCGCAAACTACGATCAATCCTACAATGAGCAGTTCTTC. Translated, it gives CASANYDQSYNEQFF. Complete variable domain (other parts from reference TRBV5-5 and TRBJ2-1): DAGVTQSPTHLIKTRGQQVTLRCSPISGHKSVSWYQQVLGQGPQFIFQYYEKEERGRGNFPDRFSARQFPNYSSELNVNALLLGDSALYLCASANYDQSYNEQFFGPGTRLTVL.

This clonotype was recorded only once. The missing conserved phenylalanine or tryptophan at the end of this CDR3 makes a read error likely. The V call is TRBV20-1, the J call TRBJ2-7; no definite D call. V was shortened by 5 bases and J by 2 bases, with 10 bases between the two germline ends. Germline-derived CDR1 and CDR2 are DFQATT and SNEGSKA (reference sequence). This CDR3 is built from 12 residues. This chain's CDR3 is CSAPITTYEQYN. In DNA, the CDR3 is TGCAGTGCTCCTATAACAACCTACGAGCAGTACAAC.

This clonotype showed up many times. The chain joins TRBV12-3 or TRBV12-4 to TRBJ1-5, with 8 bases that match TRBD1. V gave up 6 bases and J gave up 0 bases; unmatched junction bases: 4. The CDR3 extends over 15 amino acids. As DNA, the CDR3 is TGTGCCAGCAGCAGGACAGGGACTAGCAATCAGCCCCAGCATTTT. Encoded protein: CASSRTGTSNQPQHF.